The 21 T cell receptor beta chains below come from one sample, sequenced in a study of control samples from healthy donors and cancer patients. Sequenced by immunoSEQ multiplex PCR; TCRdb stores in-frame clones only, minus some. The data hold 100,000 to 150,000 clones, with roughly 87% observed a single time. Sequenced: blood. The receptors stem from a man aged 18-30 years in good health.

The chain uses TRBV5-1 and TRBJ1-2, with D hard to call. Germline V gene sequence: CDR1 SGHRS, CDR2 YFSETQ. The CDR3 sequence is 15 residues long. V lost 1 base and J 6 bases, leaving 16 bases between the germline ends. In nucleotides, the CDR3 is TGCGCCAGCAGCTTGTTAGATATCCGGGGAAATGGCTACACCTTC. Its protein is CASSLLDIRGNGYTF.

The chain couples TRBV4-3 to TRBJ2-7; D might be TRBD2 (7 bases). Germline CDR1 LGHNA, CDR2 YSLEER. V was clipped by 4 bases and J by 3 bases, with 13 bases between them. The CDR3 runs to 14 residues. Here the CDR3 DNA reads TGCGCCAGCAGCCGAGGCGGGGGCGACTACGAGCAGTACTTC. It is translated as CASSRGGGDYEQYF.

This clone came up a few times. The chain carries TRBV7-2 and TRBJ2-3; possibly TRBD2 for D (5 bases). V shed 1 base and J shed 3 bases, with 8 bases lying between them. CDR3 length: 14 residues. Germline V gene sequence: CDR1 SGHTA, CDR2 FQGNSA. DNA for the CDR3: TGTGCCAGCAGCTTAGTACGGGGAACAGATACGCAGTATTTT. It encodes CASSLVRGTDTQYF.

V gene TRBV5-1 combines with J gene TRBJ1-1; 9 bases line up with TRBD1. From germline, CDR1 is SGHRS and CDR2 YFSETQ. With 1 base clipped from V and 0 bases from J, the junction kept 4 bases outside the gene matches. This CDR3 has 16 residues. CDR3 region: CASSLQGTGLNTEAFF. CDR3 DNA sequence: TGCGCCAGCAGCTTGCAAGGGACAGGGTTGAACACTGAAGCTTTCTTT.

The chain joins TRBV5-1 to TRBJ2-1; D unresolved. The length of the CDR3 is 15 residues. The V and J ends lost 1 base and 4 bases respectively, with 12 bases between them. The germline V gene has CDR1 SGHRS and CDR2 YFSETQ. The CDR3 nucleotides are TGCGCCAGCAGCTTGCGAGGTCCCATATACAATGAGCAGTTCTTC. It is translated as CASSLRGPIYNEQFF.

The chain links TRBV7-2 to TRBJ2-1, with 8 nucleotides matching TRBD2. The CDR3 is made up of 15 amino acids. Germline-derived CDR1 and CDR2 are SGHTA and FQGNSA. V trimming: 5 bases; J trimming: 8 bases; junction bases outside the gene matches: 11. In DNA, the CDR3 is TGTGCCAGCAGCCCCCCGGGACTAGTTTTCGATGAGCAGTTCTTC. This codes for CASSPPGLVFDEQFF.

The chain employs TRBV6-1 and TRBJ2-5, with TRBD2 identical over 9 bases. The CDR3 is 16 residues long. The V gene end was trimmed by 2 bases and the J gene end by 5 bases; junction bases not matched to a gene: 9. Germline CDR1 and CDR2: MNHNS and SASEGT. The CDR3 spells CASSERGRASVETQYF. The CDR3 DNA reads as TGTGCCAGCAGTGAACGCGGGAGGGCCTCTGTGGAGACCCAGTACTTC.

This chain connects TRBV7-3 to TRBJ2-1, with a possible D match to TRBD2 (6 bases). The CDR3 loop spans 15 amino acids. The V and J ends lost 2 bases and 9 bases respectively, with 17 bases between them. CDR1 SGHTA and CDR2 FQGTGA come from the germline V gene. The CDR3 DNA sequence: TGTGCCAGCAGCTTAGATCGGGGAGGTATAACTGAGCAGTTCTTC. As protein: CASSLDRGGITEQFF.

The CDR3 is CASSFRVVDTIYF. CDR3 nucleotides: TGTGCCAGCAGCTTCCGCGTGGTTGACACCATATATTTT. J is TRBJ1-3 and V is TRBV7-8; no clear D. The germline V and J ends were trimmed by 3 bases and 8 bases, with 11 bases remaining between them. CDR3 length: 13 residues. The germline V gene encodes CDR1 SGHVS and CDR2 FQNEAQ.

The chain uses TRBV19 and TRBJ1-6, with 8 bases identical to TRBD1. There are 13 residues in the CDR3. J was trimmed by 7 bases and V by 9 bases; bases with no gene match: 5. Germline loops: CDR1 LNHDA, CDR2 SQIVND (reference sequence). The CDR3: CASLQGGNSPLHF. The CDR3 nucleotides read TGTGCCAGCCTACAGGGGGGGAATTCACCCCTCCACTTT.

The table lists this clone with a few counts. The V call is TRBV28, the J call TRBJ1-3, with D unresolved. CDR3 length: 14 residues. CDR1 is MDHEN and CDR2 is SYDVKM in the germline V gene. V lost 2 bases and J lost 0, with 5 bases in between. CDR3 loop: CASSLMVSGNTIYF. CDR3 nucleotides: TGTGCCAGCAGTTTAATGGTCTCTGGAAACACCATATATTTT.

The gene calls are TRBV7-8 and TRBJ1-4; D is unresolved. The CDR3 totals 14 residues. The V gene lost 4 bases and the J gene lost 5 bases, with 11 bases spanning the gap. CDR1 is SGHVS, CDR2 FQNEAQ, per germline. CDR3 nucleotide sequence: TGTGCCAGCAGCTCTTGGCCCGAGAATGAAAAACTGTTTTTT. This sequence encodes CASSSWPENEKLFF.

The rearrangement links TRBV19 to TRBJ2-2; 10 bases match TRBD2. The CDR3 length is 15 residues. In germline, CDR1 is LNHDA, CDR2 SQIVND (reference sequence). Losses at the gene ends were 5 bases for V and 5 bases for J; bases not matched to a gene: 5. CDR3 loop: CASSPQAGGTGELFF. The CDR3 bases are TGTGCCAGTAGTCCCCAAGCGGGAGGGACCGGGGAGCTGTTTTTT.

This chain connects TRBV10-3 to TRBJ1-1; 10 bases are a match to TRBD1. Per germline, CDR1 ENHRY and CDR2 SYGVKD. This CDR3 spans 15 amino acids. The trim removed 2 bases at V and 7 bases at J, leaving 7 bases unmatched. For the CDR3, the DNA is TGTGCCATCAGTGAGCGTGACAGGGGGCAGATTGAAGCTTTCTTT. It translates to CAISERDRGQIEAFF.

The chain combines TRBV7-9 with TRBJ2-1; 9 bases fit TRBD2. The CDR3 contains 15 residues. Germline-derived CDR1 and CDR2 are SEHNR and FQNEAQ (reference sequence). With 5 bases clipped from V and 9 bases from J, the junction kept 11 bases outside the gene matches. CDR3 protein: CASSRDSGRGSEQFF. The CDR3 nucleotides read TGTGCCAGCAGCCGAGATAGCGGGAGAGGGAGTGAGCAGTTCTTC.

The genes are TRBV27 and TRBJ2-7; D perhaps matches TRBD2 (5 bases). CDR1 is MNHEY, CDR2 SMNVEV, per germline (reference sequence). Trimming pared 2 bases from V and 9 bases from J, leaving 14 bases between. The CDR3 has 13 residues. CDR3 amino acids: CASSLSLASPQYF. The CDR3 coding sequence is TGTGCCAGCAGTTTAAGTCTAGCATCCCCGCAGTACTTC.

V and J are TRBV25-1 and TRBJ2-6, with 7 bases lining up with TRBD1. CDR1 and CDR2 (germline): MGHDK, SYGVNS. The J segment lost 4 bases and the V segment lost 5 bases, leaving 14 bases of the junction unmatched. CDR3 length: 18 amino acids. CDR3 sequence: CASSTQTGSLLGANVLTF. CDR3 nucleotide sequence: TGTGCCAGCAGTACCCAGACAGGGTCCCTCCTCGGGGCCAACGTCCTGACTTTC.

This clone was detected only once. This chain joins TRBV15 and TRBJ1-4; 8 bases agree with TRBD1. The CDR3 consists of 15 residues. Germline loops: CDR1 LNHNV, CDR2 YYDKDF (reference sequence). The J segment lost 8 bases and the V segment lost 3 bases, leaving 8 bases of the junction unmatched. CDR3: CATSRAWTGREKLFF. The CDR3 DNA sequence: TGTGCCACCAGCAGGGCCTGGACAGGGAGGGAAAAACTGTTTTTT.

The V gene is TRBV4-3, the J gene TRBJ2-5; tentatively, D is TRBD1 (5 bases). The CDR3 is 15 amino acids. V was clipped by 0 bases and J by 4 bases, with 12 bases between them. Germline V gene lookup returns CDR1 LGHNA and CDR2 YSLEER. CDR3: CASSQDRAGLETQYF. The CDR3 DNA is TGCGCCAGCAGCCAAGATAGGGCAGGGTTAGAGACCCAGTACTTC.

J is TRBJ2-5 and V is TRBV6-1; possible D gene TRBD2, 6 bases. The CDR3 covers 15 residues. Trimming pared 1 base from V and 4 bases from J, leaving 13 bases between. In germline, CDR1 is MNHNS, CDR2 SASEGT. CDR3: CASSEVSGVRETQYF. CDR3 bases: TGTGCCAGCAGTGAAGTCTCGGGAGTGAGAGAGACCCAGTACTTC.

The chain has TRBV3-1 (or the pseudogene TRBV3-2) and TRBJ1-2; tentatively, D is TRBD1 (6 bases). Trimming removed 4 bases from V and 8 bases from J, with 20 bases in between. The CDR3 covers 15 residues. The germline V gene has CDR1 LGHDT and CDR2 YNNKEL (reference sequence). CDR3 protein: CASSPKTSRGGGYTF. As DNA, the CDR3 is TGTGCCAGCAGCCCCAAAACCAGCAGGGGAGGGGGCTACACCTTC.